This T cell receptor beta chain was documented in a study of identical twins. Broader study findings: A cross-sectional statistical analysis, not follow-up of the same donors, supported the conclusions.

Germline CDR1 MNHNS, CDR2 SASEGT. This CDR3 comprises 14 residues. Trimming cost V 3 bases and J 4 bases, with 10 bases left between them. This clonotype was seen many times. Its target is not known. A universal primer binding site was introduced by template switching. The final cDNA contained unique molecular identifiers. TCRdb analysed the 5' RACE reads with MiXCR anew, one entry per CDR3 protein. The sample lists 270,000 or so distinct CDR3 sequences, approximately 8.3% seen once, with less than 4% in the top ten. The same sample was also studied in work on yellow fever vaccine responses in identical twins.

This clonotype was sampled from a woman aged 18-29 years in good health. The sequenced material came from CD8+ T cells sorted from blood. The gene calls are TRBV6-1 and TRBJ2-1, with D maybe TRBD2 (5 bases). Here the CDR3 reads CASSDTGYYNEQFF. In DNA, the CDR3 is TGTGCCAGCAGTGATACGGGATATTACAATGAGCAGTTCTTC.